This TCR beta chain was retrieved from a study of blood T cell repertoires in COVID-19. The wider study: From T cells, B-cell-depleted T cells, or PBMCs came the material, which was cDNA or gDNA.

Assay: immunoSEQ multiplex PCR; the TCRdb copy retains only in-frame clones and omits some. The table includes about 260,000 clones, around four fifths detected once. Residents of about two dozen US areas, aged 18 to 89 years, made up the participants. V gave up 6 bases and J gave up 2 bases, with 7 bases separating them. The CDR3 has 11 amino acids. Germline CDR1 is SQVTM and CDR2 is ANQGSEA. V and J are TRBV29-1 and TRBJ1-1; D not certain. Sequencing used PBMCs or T cells enriched from blood (not recorded which). The sequence derives from a young man with acute COVID-19. The CDR3 DNA sequence: TGCAGCGTCGAGAGAAACACTGAAGCTTTCTTT. Protein product: CSVERNTEAFF.